The 10 T cell receptor beta chains below come from one sample, sequenced in a study of T-cell reconstitution after alpha-beta-depleted transplantation in children (dated by TCRdb to 2016 to 2017). The treatment or condition label of this sample denotes: allogeneic hematopoietic cell transplantation with graft depleted of TCRalphabeta T cells and CD19 B cells. Library construction relied on PCR. Sequenced using an Illumina HiSeq 2500. TCR library preparation used molecular barcoding, with unique molecular identifiers applied to normalize quantification of the TCRbeta repertoire. The public reads were quality trimmed at Q25 with fastp and then assembled into clones with MiXCR by TCRdb, keeping productive beta chains. Duplicate CDR3 protein sequences are folded into a single record with the most common DNA and genes. This sample holds 200,000 or so distinct CDR3 sequences; about 6.6% were observed only once. Just over 5.5% of the sample goes to the ten largest clones.

The sequencing used PBMCs, collected before TCRalphabeta/CD19-depleted stem cell transplant. These receptors came from a boy between 2 and 15 years old with acute lymphoblastic leukemia, due to receive a stem cell transplant.

This clonotype came up many times. V is TRBV7-9 and J is TRBJ1-5; D gene unclear. The V gene's germline CDR1 is SEHNR and CDR2 FQNEAQ (reference sequence). The CDR3 extends over 13 amino acids. The V end lost 3 bases, the J end lost 4 bases, and 7 bases lay between the germline ends. The CDR3 spells CASSLGANQPQHF. The CDR3 DNA follows: TGTGCCAGCAGCTTGGGAGCTAATCAGCCCCAGCATTTT.

This chain joins TRBV30 and TRBJ2-7; 7 bases are shared with TRBD1. Looked up from germline, CDR1 is GTSNPN and CDR2 is SVGIG (reference sequence). The CDR3 contains 12 residues. The J segment lost 3 bases and the V segment lost 7 bases, leaving 6 bases of the junction unmatched. CDR3: CASTGSGYEQYF. DNA for the CDR3: TGTGCCTCGACAGGGTCGGGCTACGAGCAGTACTTC.

The J gene is TRBJ2-7, the V gene TRBV3-1; D ambiguous. Germline CDR1 is LGHDT and CDR2 is YNNKEL (reference sequence). V was shortened by 0 bases and J by 2 bases, with 8 bases between the two germline ends. CDR3 length: 14 residues. The CDR3 loop reads CASSQDNNPYEQYF. Here the CDR3 DNA reads TGTGCCAGCAGCCAAGATAACAATCCCTACGAGCAGTACTTC.

V and J are TRBV15 and TRBJ1-2, with D perhaps TRBD1 (5 bases). Between the trimmed V and J ends, which lost 0 bases and 2 bases, there was a span of 10 bases. The length of the CDR3 is 15 residues. The V gene's germline CDR1 is LNHNV and CDR2 YYDKDF (reference sequence). CDR3 DNA: TGTGCCACCAGCAGAGATGGGGGAGTCAACTATGGCTACACCTTC. Residues: CATSRDGGVNYGYTF.

This clonotype has a count of ten or more. The J gene is TRBJ2-3, the V gene TRBV7-8; 11 positions agree with TRBD1. Germline values: CDR1 SGHVS, CDR2 FQNEAQ. With 8 bases clipped from V and 5 bases from J, the junction kept 9 bases outside the gene matches. The CDR3 sequence is 15 residues long. This CDR3 reads CASSSRTGGIDTQYF. The CDR3 bases are TGTGCCAGCTCCTCTCGGACAGGGGGCATAGATACGCAGTATTTT.

CDR3 loop: CASSSLPVGSRETQYF. The CDR3 bases are TGTGCCAGCAGCTCCCTGCCGGTGGGATCCAGAGAGACCCAGTACTTC. The genes are TRBV7-2 and TRBJ2-5; D gene unclear. CDR3 length: 16 residues. Trimming cost V 4 bases and J 4 bases, with 19 bases left between them. Germline CDR1 SGHTA, CDR2 FQGNSA.

This chain connects TRBV6-2 or TRBV6-3 to TRBJ2-7; D possibly corresponds to TRBD1 (5 bases). Germline CDR1 is MNHEY and CDR2 is SVGEGT. The CDR3 has 12 amino acids. V lost 4 bases, J lost 3 bases, and 7 bases lay in between. CDR3 DNA sequence: TGTGCCAGCAGTTGGGGCGTCTACGAGCAGTACTTC. This translates into CASSWGVYEQYF.

The table lists this clonotype with many counts. The chain has TRBV18 and TRBJ1-1; D gene ambiguous. This CDR3 comprises 15 residues. The ends were cut back, 0 bases at V and 0 bases at J, with 8 bases in the middle. The germline gives CDR1 KGHSH, CDR2 LQKENI. CDR3 protein: CASSPPFALNTEAFF. CDR3 nucleotide sequence: TGTGCCAGCTCACCACCGTTTGCCCTGAACACTGAAGCTTTCTTT. Variable domain in full (rest from reference TRBV18 and TRBJ1-1): NAGVMQNPRHLVRRRGQEARLRCSPMKGHSHVYWYRQLPEEGLKFMVYLQKENIIDESGMPKERFSAEFPKEGPSILRIQQVVRGDSAAYFCASSPPFALNTEAFFGQGTRLTVV.

This clonotype has more than one count but fewer than ten. The rearrangement uses TRBV6-2 or TRBV6-3 and TRBJ1-1; D gene unclear. The V gene lost 7 bases and the J gene lost 3 bases, with 12 bases spanning the gap. CDR1 and CDR2 from the germline V gene are MNHEY and SVGEGT. This CDR3 comprises 13 residues. The CDR3 region has the DNA TGTGCCAGCAAAGGCGACCTTTACACTGAAGCTTTCTTT. It is translated as CASKGDLYTEAFF.

The chain is built from TRBV9 and TRBJ1-1; D is uncertain. V gave up 6 bases and J gave up 0 bases, with 9 bases separating them. Germline CDR1 SGDLS, CDR2 YYNGEE. The CDR3 sequence is 13 residues long. As DNA, the CDR3 is TGTGCCAGCAATCGTCAGATGAACACTGAAGCTTTCTTT. It is translated as CASNRQMNTEAFF.